This T cell receptor beta chain was observed in a study of shared clonotypes between healthy human individuals. Background on the study: Researchers drew samples from two women and three men aged 18 to 49.

Study observations and caveats: The rarefaction results pointed to incomplete sorted-subset sequencing despite large depth.

The material for each subset, its genomic DNA, was split evenly across several immunoSEQ plates. Replicate PCRs from sorted subsets contained approximately 190 ng DNA, which is roughly 30,000 T cell genomes. TCRdb keeps only in-frame clones here, not all; method: immunoSEQ multiplex PCR. The sample has roughly 2 million clones; 95% are singletons. On this clone: Its antigen is undetermined.

Per germline, CDR1 KGHSH and CDR2 LQKENI. The V end lost 1 base, the J end lost 2 bases, and 8 bases lay between the germline ends. This CDR3 is 14 amino acids long. The origin of this receptor is a young man in good health. V gene TRBV18 combines with J gene TRBJ1-2; possibly TRBD1 for D (5 bases). The sample comprised naive CD4+ T cells sorted from blood. Subset: CD45RA+ positively selected. The CDR3 DNA follows: TGTGCCAGCTCACCACGACAGATCAACTATGGCTACACCTTC. This translates into CASSPRQINYGYTF.